This section outlines one T cell receptor beta chain sequence together with its context. What it binds is unknown. These data belong to a study of T cell responses to AZD1222 COVID-19 vaccine. General study points: Recipients of AZD1222 seropositive at baseline numbered only five or six.

Trimming cost V 6 bases and J 10 bases, with 16 bases left between them. This CDR3 has 13 amino acids. The germline gives CDR1 MGHRA, CDR2 YSYEKL. The assay was immunoSEQ multiplex PCR, and TCRdb's table has in-frame clones only and misses some. The sample records fewer than 85,000 clones, roughly nine tenths being singletons. The gene calls are TRBV4-1 and TRBJ2-1; weak D call: TRBD2 (6 bases). The sequencing here drew on peripheral blood, taken on day 0 of AZD1222 vaccination. This clonotype was sampled from an adult in good health. CDR3 bases: TGCGCCAGCAGACCTAGCACTAGCAAAGAGCAGTTCTTC. Translating it yields CASRPSTSKEQFF.